Following are 29 T cell receptor beta chains from one sample sequenced in a study of blood T cell repertoires in COVID-19. The table came from immunoSEQ multiplex PCR; TCRdb's copy has only in-frame clones and leaves some out. The sample shows 100,000 to 120,000 clones, less than 85% of them seen only once. Sequenced: peripheral blood. These receptors all stem from a woman aged 80 or over with acute or convalescent COVID-19.

The chain joins TRBV5-1 to TRBJ2-7; TRBD1 matches 9 bases. There are 14 residues in the CDR3. Trimming removed 3 bases from V and 1 base from J; junction bases left unmatched: 2. Looked up from germline, CDR1 is SGHRS and CDR2 is YFSETQ. The CDR3 here is CASSSGQGSYEQYF. CDR3 sequence (DNA): TGCGCCAGCAGCTCGGGACAGGGATCCTACGAGCAGTACTTC.

This rearrangement joins TRBV6-5 to TRBJ2-5, with 8 bases lining up with TRBD2. The V and J ends lost 3 bases and 1 base, in that order; junction bases with no gene match: 7. This CDR3 has 16 amino acids. Germline V gene data show CDR1 as MNHEY and CDR2 as SVGAGI. DNA for the CDR3: TGTGCCAGCAGTTATTCCGGGACTAGGGGCCAAGAGACCCAGTACTTC. Its protein product is CASSYSGTRGQETQYF.

This clone occurred once. The rearrangement links TRBV29-1 to TRBJ2-5, with a possible D match to TRBD2 (5 bases). The CDR3 sequence is 14 residues long. The germline V gene has CDR1 SQVTM and CDR2 ANQGSEA. V was cut by 4 bases and J by 4 bases, with 16 bases left in between. The chain's CDR3 is CSVGASMVSETQYF. The CDR3 bases are TGCAGCGTTGGGGCTAGCATGGTTTCAGAGACCCAGTACTTC.

V and J are TRBV4-2 and TRBJ2-7; 9 bases are a match to TRBD2. With 0 bases clipped from V and 6 bases from J, the junction kept 9 bases outside the gene matches. CDR3 length: 16 residues. CDR1 LGHNA and CDR2 YNFKEQ come from the germline V gene. CDR3 amino acids: CASSQDLASGKGEQYF. CDR3 nucleotide sequence: TGTGCCAGCAGCCAAGACTTGGCTAGCGGGAAGGGCGAGCAGTACTTC.

The chain combines TRBV11-3 with TRBJ2-1; 8 positions match TRBD1. This CDR3 region has 15 residues. The V segment lost 5 bases and the J segment 9 bases; nucleotides outside the gene matches: 12. Germline V gene lookup returns CDR1 SGHNT and CDR2 YENEEA. The CDR3 sequence is CASSLGQGVSLEQFF. In nucleotides, the CDR3 is TGTGCCAGCAGCCTAGGACAGGGTGTATCCCTTGAGCAGTTCTTC.

The chain is built from TRBV27 and TRBJ1-1, with a tentative D call TRBD1 (5 bases). This CDR3 comprises 17 residues. Germline V CDR1 and CDR2: MNHEY, SMNVEV (reference sequence). V lost 5 bases, J lost 7 bases, and 26 bases lay in between. The CDR3 DNA sequence: TGTGCCAGCAGTGAACGGAGTCCTGAGGCCAACGGGGGTGAAGCTTTCTTT. Translating gives CASSERSPEANGGEAFF.

The chain links TRBV2 to TRBJ1-6; 7 bases are a match to TRBD1. The CDR3 sequence is 16 residues long. Germline V gene sequence: CDR1 SNHLY, CDR2 FYNNEI. The V and J ends lost 6 bases and 9 bases, in that order; junction bases with no gene match: 14. This CDR3 is CASSLGGQLMVSPLHF. CDR3 nucleotide sequence: TGTGCCAGCAGCTTAGGGGGACAGTTAATGGTTTCACCCCTCCACTTT. The whole variable domain, remainder taken from reference TRBV2 and TRBJ1-6, is EPEVTQTPSHQVTQMGQEVILRCVPISNHLYFYWYRQILGQKVEFLVSFYNNEISEKSEIFDDQFSVERPDGSNFTLKIRSTKLEDSAMYFCASSLGGQLMVSPLHFGNGTRLTVT.

This CDR3 is CASRGVYSNQPQHF. Written as DNA, the CDR3 is TGTGCCAGCAGGGGCGTTTATAGCAATCAGCCCCAGCATTTT. The gene calls are TRBV27 and TRBJ1-5; D is undetermined. CDR1 is MNHEY, CDR2 SMNVEV, per germline (reference sequence). Trimming cost V 6 bases and J 0 bases, with 9 bases left between them. The CDR3 is 14 residues long.

This sequence joins TRBV3-1 (or the pseudogene TRBV3-2) and TRBJ2-3; D unresolved. The CDR3 runs to 13 residues. Germline CDR1 reads LGHDT; CDR2 reads YNNKEL (reference sequence). The germline V and J ends were trimmed by 2 bases and 8 bases, with 11 bases remaining between them. As DNA, the CDR3 is TGTGCCAGCAGCCAATTGTCCCCGGGTACGCAGTATTTT. Translation: CASSQLSPGTQYF.

CDR3: CASSGLVVLTF. The DNA for the CDR3 is TGTGCCAGCAGTGGGCTGGTCGTCCTGACTTTC. This chain joins TRBV12-3 or TRBV12-4 and TRBJ2-6; the D is unclear. The CDR3 totals 11 residues. Trimming stripped 5 bases from V and 12 bases from J, with 8 bases between.

Here the CDR3 reads CASTSNRDNEQFF. CDR3 DNA: TGTGCCAGCACCTCGAACAGGGATAATGAGCAGTTCTTC. V and J are TRBV6-6 and TRBJ2-1; tentatively, D is TRBD1 (6 bases). The germline gives CDR1 MNHNY, CDR2 SVGAGI (reference sequence). V was shortened by 7 bases and J by 7 bases, with 14 bases between the two germline ends. CDR3 length equals 13 residues.

This sequence joins TRBV6-5 and TRBJ2-7; D possibly corresponds to TRBD2 (5 bases). Trimming removed 2 bases from V and 7 bases from J, with 15 bases in between. CDR1 is MNHEY and CDR2 is SVGAGI in the germline V gene. The CDR3 runs to 14 residues. The CDR3 nucleotides are TGTGCCAGCAGTTACCGCAGTACTACGGGGGAGCAGTACTTC. Amino acid sequence: CASSYRSTTGEQYF.

This sequence joins TRBV11-2 and TRBJ1-2; D might be TRBD1 (6 bases). V was clipped by 1 base and J by 5 bases, with 14 bases between them. Germline V gene lookup returns CDR1 SGHAT and CDR2 FQNNGV. The CDR3 spans 15 residues. The CDR3 region is CASSLVRTDLYGYTF. CDR3 coding DNA: TGTGCCAGCAGCTTAGTAAGGACAGATTTATATGGCTACACCTTC.

This sequence joins TRBV6-6 and TRBJ1-5; D gene unclear. The CDR3 has 15 amino acids. Deletions cut 5 bases from V and 5 bases from J, with 16 bases between. Germline V gene lookup returns CDR1 MNHNY and CDR2 SVGAGI (reference sequence). The CDR3 coding sequence is TGTGCCAGCAGTACCGACACCCGTTATGATCAGCCCCAGCATTTT. It translates to CASSTDTRYDQPQHF.

This sequence joins TRBV6-5 and TRBJ1-4; D remains ambiguous. Germline V gene data show CDR1 as MNHEY and CDR2 as SVGAGI. The CDR3 extends over 13 amino acids. V shed 6 bases and J shed 7 bases, with 12 bases lying between them. Written as DNA, the CDR3 is TGTGCCAGCAGACCCGCCGCGAGTGAAAAACTGTTTTTT. Amino acids: CASRPAASEKLFF.

The rearrangement links TRBV12-3 or TRBV12-4 to TRBJ1-2, with 9 positions matching TRBD1. The CDR3 is made up of 13 amino acids. After removal of 6 bases from V and 4 bases from J, the junction contained 3 bases not matched to a gene. CDR3 loop: CASRRTGAYGYTF. The CDR3 DNA follows: TGTGCCAGCAGGCGGACAGGGGCCTATGGCTACACCTTC.

This clone was seen a handful of times. The chain recombines TRBV7-2 with TRBJ1-6; 7 bases are a match to TRBD1. CDR1 is SGHTA and CDR2 is FQGNSA in the germline V gene. The CDR3 runs to 16 residues. V gave up 6 bases and J gave up 7 bases; unmatched junction bases: 12. The CDR3 nucleotides read TGTGCCAGCAGGCAACAAGGGACAGTGTTAAATTCACCCCTCCACTTT. As protein: CASRQQGTVLNSPLHF.

The rearrangement links TRBV6-6 to TRBJ2-7; 10 bases are a match to TRBD1. This CDR3 comprises 15 residues. J gave up 3 bases and V 2 bases, and 4 bases lay outside the gene matches. CDR1 is MNHNY, CDR2 SVGAGI, per germline (reference sequence). This chain's CDR3 is CASSYGQGDGYEQYF. The CDR3 coding sequence is TGTGCCAGCAGTTACGGACAGGGGGACGGCTACGAGCAGTACTTC.

The V call is TRBV18, the J call TRBJ2-7, with 7 bases identical to TRBD1. The CDR3 is made up of 14 amino acids. Germline V gives CDR1 KGHSH, CDR2 LQKENI. Trimming at V came to 3 bases and at J to 6 bases, leaving 8 bases not matched to a gene. As DNA, the CDR3 is TGTGCCAGCTCACCGCGACAGGGTGGCACCGAGCAGTACTTC. Protein sequence: CASSPRQGGTEQYF.

The chain employs TRBV5-8 and TRBJ2-7; D ambiguous. Germline CDR1 SGHTS, CDR2 YDEGEE. V lost 2 bases, J lost 3 bases, and 6 bases lay in between. The CDR3 extends over 12 amino acids. CDR3 sequence: CASSFGVYEQYF. The CDR3 nucleotides are TGTGCCAGCAGCTTTGGAGTCTACGAGCAGTACTTC.

The V and J genes are TRBV30 and TRBJ2-7; D not certain. The V end lost 2 bases, the J end lost 8 bases, and 16 bases lay between the germline ends. Germline assignment: CDR1 GTSNPN and CDR2 SVGIG (reference sequence). The CDR3 has 13 amino acids. CDR3 protein: CAWSPVGVTKQYF. CDR3 bases: TGTGCCTGGAGTCCCGTTGGAGTTACGAAGCAGTACTTC. The variable domain in full, completed from reference TRBV30 and TRBJ2-7, reads SQTIHQWPATLVQPVGSPLSLECTVEGTSNPNLYWYRQAAGRGLQLLFYSVGIGQISSEVPQNLSASRPQDRQFILSSKKLLLSDSGFYLCAWSPVGVTKQYFGPGTRLTVT.

V usage is TRBV27 and J usage is TRBJ2-2, with TRBD1 matching 7 bases. The CDR3 consists of 15 residues. V gave up 7 bases and J gave up 5 bases; unmatched junction bases: 10. Germline V gene sequence: CDR1 MNHEY, CDR2 SMNVEV (reference sequence). As DNA, the CDR3 is TGTGCCAGCACCTATAGACAGGGTTCTACCGGGGAGCTGTTTTTT. As protein: CASTYRQGSTGELFF.

The chain is built from TRBV4-2 and TRBJ1-4; 8 bases fit TRBD1. The CDR3 runs to 15 residues. CDR1 is LGHNA and CDR2 is YNFKEQ in the germline V gene. V was pared by 4 bases and J by 8 bases, with 9 bases of the junction left unmatched. The CDR3 spells CASSLTGTGREKLFF. CDR3 nucleotides: TGTGCCAGCAGCCTTACCGGGACAGGAAGAGAAAAACTGTTTTTT.

This clone was counted only a few times. The gene calls are TRBV5-1 and TRBJ1-4; TRBD1 matches 7 bases. The CDR3 consists of 15 residues. CDR1 and CDR2 (germline): SGHRS, YFSETQ. V was pared by 4 bases and J by 1 base, with 4 bases of the junction left unmatched. The DNA for the CDR3 is TGCGCCAGCAGCCCTAACAGGGGAACTAATGAAAAACTGTTTTTT. Amino acids: CASSPNRGTNEKLFF. Full variable domain (remainder filled in from reference TRBV5-1 and TRBJ1-4): KAGVTQTPRYLIKTRGQQVTLSCSPISGHRSVSWYQQTPGQGLQFLFEYFSETQRNKGNFPGRFSGRQFSNSRSEMNVSTLELGDSALYLCASSPNRGTNEKLFFGSGTQLSVL.

This clone was counted once. V gene TRBV19 combines with J gene TRBJ1-1; D call uncertain. Between the trimmed V and J ends, which lost 3 bases and 1 base, there was a span of 9 bases. Germline V CDR1 and CDR2: LNHDA, SQIVND (reference sequence). The CDR3 consists of 14 residues. CDR3 DNA: TGTGCCAGTAGTATCGTGGCAGAGAACACTGAAGCTTTCTTT. It is translated as CASSIVAENTEAFF.

The chain combines TRBV3-1 (or the pseudogene TRBV3-2) with TRBJ2-3; the D is unclear. CDR3 length: 15 amino acids. Per the germline V gene, CDR1 is LGHDT and CDR2 is YNNKEL (reference sequence). V was cut by 0 bases and J by 5 bases, with 12 bases left in between. In nucleotides, the CDR3 is TGTGCCAGCAGCCAAGATCCCACCGACTTAGATACGCAGTATTTT. This codes for CASSQDPTDLDTQYF.

The V gene is TRBV27, the J gene TRBJ1-5; D is possibly TRBD1 (5 bases). The CDR3 length is 16 residues. The V and J ends lost 3 bases and 6 bases respectively, with 18 bases between them. Germline V CDR1 and CDR2: MNHEY, SMNVEV (reference sequence). The CDR3 region has the DNA TGTGCCAGCAGTTTGTTCCCTCCAGGGAACGGTCAGCCCCAGCATTTT. It translates to CASSLFPPGNGQPQHF.

V gene TRBV30 combines with J gene TRBJ1-5; TRBD1 aligns across 7 bases. This CDR3 comprises 17 residues. Trimming took 0 bases from V and 7 from J; bases not matched to a gene: 15. Germline loops: CDR1 GTSNPN, CDR2 SVGIG (reference sequence). CDR3 in DNA: TGTGCCTGGAGTGTAGGATACGGAGTAAGGGGGCAACAGCCCCAGCATTTT. Its translation: CAWSVGYGVRGQQPQHF.

The chain couples TRBV5-1 to TRBJ1-4; D might be TRBD1 (6 bases). The CDR3 has 16 residues. V lost 0 bases and J lost 1, with 10 bases in between. CDR1 and CDR2 from the germline V gene are SGHRS and YFSETQ. CDR3 in DNA: TGCGCCAGCAGCTTGGGCGCCAGGGGAACTAATGAAAAACTGTTTTTT. Protein product: CASSLGARGTNEKLFF.